One T cell receptor (beta chain) is described in this entry. Its target is not known. Here immunoSEQ multiplex PCR was the method, and the copy in TCRdb shows in-frame clones only, minus some. Counted here are about 94,000 clones, 85% occurring once; the ten biggest clones make up roughly 4.7%. The data were obtained in a study of T cell responses to AZD1222 COVID-19 vaccine. Findings of the study overall: Within unmutated variant regions lay the reported targets of nearly half of spike-specific TCRs.

Trimming shortened V by 2 bases and J by 6 bases, and 6 bases separated the two germline ends. The CDR3 is made up of 12 amino acids. CDR1 and CDR2 (germline): SGHTA, FQGNSA. This sample comprised peripheral blood, obtained 28 days after the second AZD1222 dose. This rearrangement joins TRBV7-2 to TRBJ2-3; D unresolved. This TCR derives from an adult who received the AZD1222 COVID-19 vaccine. DNA for the CDR3: TGTGCCAGCAGCTTAAGCAGGGATACGCAGTATTTT. Its translation: CASSLSRDTQYF. Combining the CDR3 with reference TRBV7-2 and TRBJ2-3 gives the whole variable domain GAGVSQSPSNKVTEKGKDVELRCDPISGHTALYWYRQSLGQGLEFLIYFQGNSAPDKSGLPSDRFSAERTGGSVSTLTIQRTQQEDSAVYLCASSLSRDTQYFGPGTRLTVL.